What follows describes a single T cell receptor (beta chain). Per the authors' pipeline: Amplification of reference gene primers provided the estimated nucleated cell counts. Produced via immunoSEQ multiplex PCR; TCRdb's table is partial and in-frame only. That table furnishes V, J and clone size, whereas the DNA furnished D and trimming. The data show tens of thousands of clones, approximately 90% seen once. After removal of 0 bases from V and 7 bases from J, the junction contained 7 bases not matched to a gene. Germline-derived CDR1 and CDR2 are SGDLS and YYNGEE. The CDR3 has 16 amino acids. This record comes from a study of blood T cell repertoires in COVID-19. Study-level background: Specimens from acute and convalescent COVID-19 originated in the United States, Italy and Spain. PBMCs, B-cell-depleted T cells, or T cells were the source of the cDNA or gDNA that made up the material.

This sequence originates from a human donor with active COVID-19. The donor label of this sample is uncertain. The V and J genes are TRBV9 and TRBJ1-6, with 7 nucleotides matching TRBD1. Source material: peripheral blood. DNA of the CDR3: TGTGCCAGCAGCGTAGGAATGGAGACAGGGAATTCACCCCTCCACTTT. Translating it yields CASSVGMETGNSPLHF.